Below, 4 T cell receptor beta chains from the same sample are listed, as sequenced in a study of blood T cell repertoires in COVID-19. Profiled with immunoSEQ multiplex PCR; TCRdb holds only in-frame clones, not every one. The sample yields roughly 150,000 clones, 77% seen once. The sequenced material came from peripheral blood. Every receptor here comes from a man in his 70s with acute or convalescent COVID-19.

The chain employs TRBV6-1 and TRBJ2-5, with 8 bases matching TRBD1. Trimming cost V 3 bases and J 4 bases; bases outside gene matches: 4. The CDR3 covers 14 residues. In germline, CDR1 is MNHNS, CDR2 SASEGT. This CDR3 reads CASSDSGGRETQYF. Written as DNA, the CDR3 is TGTGCCAGCAGTGATTCAGGGGGCCGAGAGACCCAGTACTTC.

In nucleotides, the CDR3 is TGCAGCGTTGATTTTCAGGGGAACGAGCAGTACTTC. This gives the protein CSVDFQGNEQYF. The chain joins TRBV29-1 to TRBJ2-7, with D maybe TRBD1 (6 bases). This CDR3 is built from 12 residues. Germline-derived CDR1 and CDR2 are SQVTM and ANQGSEA. V lost 3 bases and J lost 5, with 11 bases in between.

V usage is TRBV3-1 (or the pseudogene TRBV3-2) and J usage is TRBJ1-6; 7 nucleotides match TRBD1. Germline values: CDR1 LGHDT, CDR2 YNNKEL (reference sequence). J was trimmed by 7 bases and V by 2 bases; bases with no gene match: 8. CDR3 length equals 16 residues. The DNA for the CDR3 is TGTGCCAGCAGCCAAAGTGGCGGGACAGAAAATTCACCCCTCCACTTT. It codes for CASSQSGGTENSPLHF.

This clone came up once. V usage is TRBV7-2 and J usage is TRBJ2-7; 9 nucleotides match TRBD2. Per the germline V gene, CDR1 is SGHTA and CDR2 is FQGNSA. This CDR3 is 14 amino acids long. V was pared by 6 bases and J by 2 bases, with 5 bases of the junction left unmatched. This chain's CDR3 is CASRSGTSPYEQYF. CDR3 sequence (DNA): TGTGCCAGCAGGTCCGGGACTAGCCCCTACGAGCAGTACTTC. The variable domain in full, completed from reference TRBV7-2 and TRBJ2-7, reads GAGVSQSPSNKVTEKGKDVELRCDPISGHTALYWYRQSLGQGLEFLIYFQGNSAPDKSGLPSDRFSAERTGGSVSTLTIQRTQQEDSAVYLCASRSGTSPYEQYFGPGTRLTVT.